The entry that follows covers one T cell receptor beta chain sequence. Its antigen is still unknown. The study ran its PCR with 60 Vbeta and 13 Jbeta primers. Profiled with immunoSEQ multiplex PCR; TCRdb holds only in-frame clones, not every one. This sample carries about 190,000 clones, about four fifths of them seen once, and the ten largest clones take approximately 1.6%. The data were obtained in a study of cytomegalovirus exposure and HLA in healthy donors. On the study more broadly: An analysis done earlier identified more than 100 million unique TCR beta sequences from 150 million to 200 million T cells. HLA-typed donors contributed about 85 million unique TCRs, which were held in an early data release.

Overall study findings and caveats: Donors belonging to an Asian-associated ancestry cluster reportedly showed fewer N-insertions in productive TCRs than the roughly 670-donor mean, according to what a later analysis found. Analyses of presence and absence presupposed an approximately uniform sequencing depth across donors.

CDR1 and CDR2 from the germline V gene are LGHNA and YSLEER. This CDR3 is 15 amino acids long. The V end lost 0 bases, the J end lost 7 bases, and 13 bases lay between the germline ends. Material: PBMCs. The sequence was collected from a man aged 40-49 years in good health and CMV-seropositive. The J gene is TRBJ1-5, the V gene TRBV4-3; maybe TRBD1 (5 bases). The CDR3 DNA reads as TGCGCCAGCAGCCAAGATATAGGGGATGGACAGCCCCAGCATTTT. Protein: CASSQDIGDGQPQHF.